Presented here are 30 T cell receptor beta chains from one specimen sequenced in a study of CD8 T cells in ankylosing spondylitis. MiXCR was run by TCRdb on the 5' RACE reads, yielding one entry per CDR3 protein. The data contain just under 350,000 distinct CDR3 sequences, 14% to 15% of them singletons. Sequencing was performed on blood, either unsorted or a sorted T cell fraction (not recorded which). The receptors stem from a male donor with ankylosing spondylitis or in good health (not recorded which).

This clonotype has more than one count but fewer than ten. This chain links TRBV11-1 with TRBJ2-5; 7 nucleotides agree with TRBD1. Trimming took 2 bases from V and 2 from J; bases not matched to a gene: 5. This CDR3 comprises 15 residues. Germline V gives CDR1 SGHAT, CDR2 FQDESV (reference sequence). The CDR3 region has the DNA TGTGCCAGCAGCTTATGGGGACAGAGACAAGAGACCCAGTACTTC. Protein sequence: CASSLWGQRQETQYF.

This clonotype was picked up a small number of times. The V call is TRBV11-2, the J call TRBJ2-3; maybe TRBD2 (5 bases). This CDR3 comprises 16 residues. V lost 2 bases and J 2 bases, leaving 14 bases between the germline ends. Germline CDR1 is SGHAT and CDR2 is FQNNGV. CDR3 amino acids: CASSLMAGQFTDTQYF. In nucleotides, the CDR3 is TGTGCCAGCAGCTTAATGGCGGGCCAGTTCACAGATACGCAGTATTTT.

This clonotype was counted a few times. The chain recombines TRBV12-3 or TRBV12-4 with TRBJ2-7; TRBD1 aligns across 12 bases. The V gene end was trimmed by 5 bases and the J gene end by 1 base; junction bases not matched to a gene: 3. The CDR3 covers 15 residues. The CDR3 protein is CASSRDRGLSYEQYF. The CDR3 DNA is TGTGCCAGCAGTCGGGACAGGGGGCTTTCCTACGAGCAGTACTTC.

This chain connects TRBV10-1 to TRBJ2-3, with a possible D match to TRBD1 (5 bases). CDR3 length equals 14 residues. From germline, CDR1 is WNHNN and CDR2 SYGVQD (reference sequence). Trimming removed 3 bases at V and 5 bases at J, with 12 bases between. The CDR3 DNA reads TGCGCCAGCAGTGAAGCACAGGAGAAAGATACGCAGTATTTT. Amino acids: CASSEAQEKDTQYF.

The chain employs TRBV5-1 and TRBJ1-2, with D tentatively TRBD1 (5 bases). Trimming shortened V by 3 bases and J by 4 bases, and 13 bases separated the two germline ends. This CDR3 is 14 amino acids long. The germline CDR1 and CDR2 sequences are SGHRS and YFSETQ. The CDR3 bases are TGCGCCAGCAGCTGGATGGACCAGGGCTATGGCTACACCTTC. It codes for CASSWMDQGYGYTF. Using reference TRBV5-1 and TRBJ1-2 for the parts outside the CDR3, the full variable domain is KAGVTQTPRYLIKTRGQQVTLSCSPISGHRSVSWYQQTPGQGLQFLFEYFSETQRNKGNFPGRFSGRQFSNSRSEMNVSTLELGDSALYLCASSWMDQGYGYTFGSGTRLTVV.

The table lists this clonotype with a few counts. The genes are TRBV12-3 or TRBV12-4 and TRBJ1-2; D not certain. Trimming pared 4 bases from V and 4 bases from J, leaving 10 bases between. This CDR3 has 13 residues. The CDR3 bases are TGTGCCAGCAGTTCGCCTCTTCTCTATGGCTACACCTTC. Amino acid sequence: CASSSPLLYGYTF.

This chain connects TRBV20-1 to TRBJ2-1, with a possible D match to TRBD1 (6 bases). The V end was cut by 1 base, the J end by 4 bases, with 17 bases between. The CDR3 consists of 16 residues. Germline assignment: CDR1 DFQATT and CDR2 SNEGSKA (reference sequence). CDR3 DNA sequence: TGCAGTGCTAGAGTAGTGGGGGCGCGAGAATACAATGAGCAGTTCTTC. Its translation: CSARVVGAREYNEQFF.

This clonotype turned up a few times. This chain connects TRBV27 to TRBJ2-6, with unresolved D. There are 16 residues in the CDR3. Trimming pared 1 base from V and 0 bases from J, leaving 7 bases between. Germline V gene sequence: CDR1 MNHEY, CDR2 SMNVEV (reference sequence). CDR3 in amino acids: CASSLLGGSGANVLTF. The CDR3 coding sequence is TGTGCCAGCAGTTTATTAGGCGGCTCTGGGGCCAACGTCCTGACTTTC.

The chain combines TRBV19 with TRBJ2-1; 10 bases map to TRBD1. V trimming: 4 bases; J trimming: 8 bases; junction bases outside the gene matches: 8. The CDR3 is 15 residues long. Per germline, CDR1 LNHDA and CDR2 SQIVND (reference sequence). The CDR3 sequence: CASSKDRGVTDEQFF. In DNA, the CDR3 is TGTGCCAGTAGTAAGGACAGGGGGGTGACCGATGAGCAGTTCTTC.

This rearrangement joins TRBV7-2 to TRBJ2-2, with D unresolved. The V gene lost 2 bases and the J gene lost 2 bases, with 12 bases spanning the gap. Germline V gives CDR1 SGHTA, CDR2 FQGNSA. The CDR3 spans 16 residues. As DNA, the CDR3 is TGTGCCAGCAGCTTATCTTCCACCTTTAACACCGGGGAGCTGTTTTTT. This gives the protein CASSLSSTFNTGELFF.

The chain combines TRBV6-2 or TRBV6-3 with TRBJ1-5; a possible D gene is TRBD1 (6 bases). The CDR3 sequence is 15 residues long. The V end lost 6 bases, the J end lost 5 bases, and 17 bases lay between the germline ends. Germline values: CDR1 MNHEY, CDR2 SVGEGT. The CDR3 coding sequence is TGTGCCAGCAGCCTATCGAACAGGGTCGATCAGCCCCAGCATTTT. It is translated as CASSLSNRVDQPQHF.

The chain links TRBV5-1 to TRBJ2-1; TRBD2 aligns across 12 bases. V shed 1 base, J shed 3 bases, and the junction held 5 bases outside the gene matches. Looked up from germline, CDR1 is SGHRS and CDR2 is YFSETQ. The CDR3 is made up of 17 amino acids. The CDR3 DNA reads TGCGCCAGCAGCTTGAGTAGACTAGCGGGGGACTACAATGAGCAGTTCTTC. Protein: CASSLSRLAGDYNEQFF.

CDR3 protein: CASETGGGAFDTQYF. The CDR3 bases are TGTGCCAGCGAGACCGGCGGGGGGGCGTTTGATACGCAGTATTTT. The V gene is TRBV7-2, the J gene TRBJ2-3; 9 nucleotides match TRBD2. V was pared by 8 bases and J by 6 bases, with 12 bases of the junction left unmatched. The length of the CDR3 is 15 residues. CDR1 and CDR2 (germline): SGHTA, FQGNSA.

There are a few counts of this clonotype. The chain has TRBV12-3 or TRBV12-4 and TRBJ1-5; D is uncertain. The CDR3 loop spans 14 amino acids. Trimming left V 4 bases short and J 5 bases short, with 12 bases between. CDR3 DNA sequence: TGTGCCAGCAGTTCCTCGGACGGCTATCAGCCCCAGCATTTT. Translation: CASSSSDGYQPQHF.

The gene calls are TRBV5-5 and TRBJ1-5; D call uncertain. The V end lost 1 base, the J end lost 7 bases, and 9 bases lay between the germline ends. The germline V gene has CDR1 SGHKS and CDR2 YYEKEE (reference sequence). This CDR3 is built from 13 residues. In DNA form, the CDR3 reads TGTGCCAGCAGCTTGTTAATTCACCAGCCCCAGCATTTT. Protein sequence: CASSLLIHQPQHF.

The rearrangement links TRBV9 to TRBJ2-7, with 7 bases aligning to TRBD1. Germline loops: CDR1 SGDLS, CDR2 YYNGEE. The J segment lost 2 bases and the V segment lost 0 bases, leaving 5 bases of the junction unmatched. The CDR3 spans 15 residues. CDR3 amino acids: CASSVEDRRPYEQYF. The CDR3, as DNA: TGTGCCAGCAGCGTAGAGGACAGGCGACCCTACGAGCAGTACTTC.

This clonotype was observed a handful of times. The chain employs TRBV5-5 and TRBJ2-7, with TRBD1 matching 7 bases. Germline CDR1 is SGHKS and CDR2 is YYEKEE (reference sequence). The CDR3 contains 14 residues. V was clipped by 3 bases and J by 5 bases; unmatched bases: 8. CDR3 nucleotide sequence: TGTGCCAGCAGCTACCCGACAGGGAAGGACGAGCAGTACTTC. Translated, it gives CASSYPTGKDEQYF.

This rearrangement joins TRBV5-5 to TRBJ2-1, with D tentatively TRBD1 (6 bases). Germline CDR1 SGHKS, CDR2 YYEKEE (reference sequence). The CDR3 sequence is 15 residues long. The V and J ends lost 4 bases and 4 bases respectively, with 15 bases between them. Written as DNA, the CDR3 is TGTGCCAGCAGCCCCGGGACAACTCAATACAATGAGCAGTTCTTC. Encoded protein: CASSPGTTQYNEQFF. Full variable domain (rest looked up from reference TRBV5-5 and TRBJ2-1): DAGVTQSPTHLIKTRGQQVTLRCSPISGHKSVSWYQQVLGQGPQFIFQYYEKEERGRGNFPDRFSARQFPNYSSELNVNALLLGDSALYLCASSPGTTQYNEQFFGPGTRLTVL.

This clonotype came up a few times. The V call is TRBV7-9, the J call TRBJ2-7; D tentatively reads TRBD1 or TRBD2 (5 bases each). CDR3 length: 14 amino acids. Trimming removed 1 base from V and 5 bases from J, with 12 bases in between. Per the germline V gene, CDR1 is SEHNR and CDR2 is FQNEAQ (reference sequence). The CDR3 nucleotides are TGTGCCAGCAGCTTAGATCTAGCCAGGGACGAGCAGTACTTC. Its translation is CASSLDLARDEQYF.

This clonotype was counted only a few times. This chain links TRBV2 with TRBJ1-1, with D hard to call. Trimming removed 7 bases at V and 3 bases at J, with 6 bases between. This CDR3 region has 11 residues. Germline V gives CDR1 SNHLY, CDR2 FYNNEI. This CDR3 is CASKEDTEAFF. The CDR3 DNA follows: TGTGCCAGCAAGGAGGACACTGAAGCTTTCTTT.

This clonotype came up many times. The chain employs TRBV14 and TRBJ2-5; D is possibly TRBD1 (5 bases). V shed 1 base and J shed 1 base, with 16 bases lying between them. The CDR3 loop spans 17 amino acids. Germline CDR1 and CDR2: SGHDN and FVKESK. CDR3: CASSQGVGDYFQETQYF. In nucleotides, the CDR3 is TGTGCCAGCAGCCAAGGGGTAGGGGATTACTTCCAAGAGACCCAGTACTTC.

V and J are TRBV10-3 and TRBJ2-1; tentatively, D is TRBD1 or TRBD2 (5 bases each). The germline V and J ends were trimmed by 4 bases and 1 base, with 5 bases remaining between them. The CDR3 covers 13 residues. Germline CDR1 is ENHRY and CDR2 is SYGVKD. The DNA of the CDR3 is TGTGCCATCAGTGGGGGGTCCTACAATGAGCAGTTCTTC. Its protein is CAISGGSYNEQFF.

This clonotype was seen more than once but under ten times. The rearrangement uses TRBV5-1 and TRBJ2-4; D is perhaps TRBD2 (6 bases). V lost 0 bases and J lost 7, with 11 bases in between. CDR3 length: 14 residues. CDR1 is SGHRS and CDR2 is YFSETQ in the germline V gene. The CDR3 is CASSLVGGDNIQYF. The CDR3 coding sequence is TGCGCCAGCAGCTTGGTCGGAGGGGACAACATTCAGTACTTC.

This clonotype was detected only a few times. V usage is TRBV2 and J usage is TRBJ2-4; 8 bases match TRBD2. Losses at the gene ends were 2 bases for V and 6 bases for J; bases not matched to a gene: 12. This CDR3 is built from 17 residues. Germline lookup yields CDR1 SNHLY and CDR2 FYNNEI. The CDR3 here is CASSESVTGGPGNIQYF. In DNA, the CDR3 is TGTGCCAGCAGTGAAAGCGTAACGGGGGGGCCGGGAAACATTCAGTACTTC.

V is TRBV5-1 and J is TRBJ2-3, with unresolved D. V was clipped by 7 bases and J by 6 bases, with 15 bases between them. The CDR3 spans 13 residues. Germline V CDR1 and CDR2: SGHRS, YFSETQ. CDR3 bases: TGCGCCAGCTCTTCTGCGGTAGGGGATACGCAGTATTTT. Translating gives CASSSAVGDTQYF.

This clonotype was observed a handful of times. V and J are TRBV3-1 and TRBJ2-1; 8 nucleotides match TRBD2. CDR3 size: 12 residues. Germline CDR1 and CDR2: LGHDT and YNNKEL (reference sequence). V lost 4 bases, J lost 12 bases, and 5 bases stayed unmatched. The CDR3: CASSPGLARQFF. The CDR3 bases are TGTGCCAGCAGCCCCGGACTAGCCCGGCAGTTCTTC.

The chain couples TRBV3-1 to TRBJ1-5; D perhaps matches TRBD1 (5 bases). Germline V CDR1 and CDR2: LGHDT, YNNKEL (reference sequence). The CDR3 loop spans 15 amino acids. V gave up 10 bases and J gave up 3 bases, with 19 bases separating them. Here the CDR3 DNA reads TGTGCCACCTCCAAGGAGGACACCAACAATCAGCCCCAGCATTTT. Protein sequence: CATSKEDTNNQPQHF.

V and J are TRBV10-3 and TRBJ1-2, with 7 bases aligning to TRBD1. J gave up 8 bases and V 3 bases, and 6 bases lay outside the gene matches. Germline V gives CDR1 ENHRY, CDR2 SYGVKD. This CDR3 contains 13 residues. As DNA, the CDR3 is TGTGCCATCAGTGAATATGGGACAGAAGGCTACACCTTC. This sequence encodes CAISEYGTEGYTF.

This clonotype was detected many times. This sequence joins TRBV6-5 and TRBJ2-3; TRBD1 aligns across 7 bases. The CDR3 loop spans 15 amino acids. J lost 9 bases, V lost 2 bases, and 11 bases had no gene match. Germline V CDR1 and CDR2: MNHEY, SVGAGI. The CDR3 is CASSYEGTARRTQYF. The DNA of the CDR3 is TGTGCCAGCAGTTACGAAGGGACAGCCCGGAGGACGCAGTATTTT.

The chain uses TRBV20-1 and TRBJ1-1; no clear D gene. Germline V gives CDR1 DFQATT, CDR2 SNEGSKA (reference sequence). This CDR3 spans 14 amino acids. The ends were cut back, 3 bases at V and 0 bases at J, with 11 bases in the middle. The CDR3 sequence: CSASRKRLNTEAFF. The CDR3 coding sequence is TGCAGTGCTAGCAGGAAGCGCTTGAACACTGAAGCTTTCTTT.